The 24 T cell receptor beta chains given below trace back to one sample, sequenced in a study of cytotoxic CD8 clonotypes in ibrutinib-treated CLL. The data were produced by immunoSEQ multiplex PCR, yet TCRdb's version contains in-frame clones alone and is incomplete. The top ten hold roughly 2% of the sample, which has about 160,000 clones, 81% seen once. The input for sequencing was PBMCs, taken after 12 months of ibrutinib treatment. All receptors derive from a human donor with chronic lymphocytic leukemia.

This clone turned up a few times. This chain joins TRBV2 and TRBJ2-7; no firm D call. The V gene lost 5 bases and the J gene lost 6 bases, with 8 bases spanning the gap. Germline assignment: CDR1 SNHLY and CDR2 FYNNEI. The length of the CDR3 is 11 residues. CDR3 protein: CASSTRVEQYF. CDR3 DNA sequence: TGTGCCAGCAGTACACGCGTCGAGCAGTACTTC.

V usage is TRBV7-8 and J usage is TRBJ2-3, with TRBD2 identical over 7 bases. The V gene end was trimmed by 3 bases and the J gene end by 7 bases; junction bases not matched to a gene: 10. The CDR3 is 15 residues long. Germline loops: CDR1 SGHVS, CDR2 FQNEAQ. CDR3 nucleotides: TGTGCCAGCAGCTTGGCTAGCGGTTTCAGGAATACGCAGTATTTT. Its translation: CASSLASGFRNTQYF.

This clone was found once. The rearrangement uses TRBV7-6 and TRBJ2-7; no reliable D call. Germline CDR1 and CDR2: SGHVS and FNYEAQ. CDR3 length: 13 amino acids. Trimming took 1 base from V and 4 from J, leaving 8 bases between them. The CDR3 here is CASSLDKGYEQYF. DNA of the CDR3: TGTGCCAGCAGCTTAGATAAGGGATACGAGCAGTACTTC.

This chain joins TRBV7-9 and TRBJ2-5, with D possibly matching TRBD2 (6 bases). CDR3 size: 16 residues. V lost 5 bases and J lost 0, with 16 bases in between. Germline-derived CDR1 and CDR2 are SEHNR and FQNEAQ (reference sequence). CDR3 DNA sequence: TGTGCCAGCAGCCGTGACGGGAGCCCGTACCAAGAGACCCAGTACTTC. This encodes CASSRDGSPYQETQYF. Full variable domain (rest looked up from reference TRBV7-9 and TRBJ2-5): DTGVSQNPRHKITKRGQNVTFRCDPISEHNRLYWYRQTLGQGPEFLTYFQNEAQLEKSRLLSDRFSAERPKGSFSTLEIQRTEQGDSAMYLCASSRDGSPYQETQYFGPGTRLLVL.

The chain carries TRBV12-5 and TRBJ2-7; D might be TRBD1 (5 bases). V was shortened by 3 bases and J by 1 base, with 19 bases between the two germline ends. Germline CDR1 reads LGHNT; CDR2 reads FRNRAP. The CDR3 spans 17 residues. CDR3: CASGLDQGRYRSYEQYF. The CDR3 DNA reads as TGTGCTAGTGGTTTAGATCAGGGCCGATACCGGTCCTACGAGCAGTACTTC. Together with reference TRBV12-5 and TRBJ2-7, the CDR3 gives the full variable domain: DARVTQTPRHKVTEMGQEVTMRCQPILGHNTVFWYRQTMMQGLELLAYFRNRAPLDDSGMPKDRFSAEMPDATLATLKIQPSEPRDSAVYFCASGLDQGRYRSYEQYFGPGTRLTVT.

This clone was recorded a few times. The gene calls are TRBV6-6 and TRBJ2-7; D not resolved. With 0 bases removed from V and 4 bases from J, the gap between germline ends came to 4 bases. CDR1 is MNHNY and CDR2 is SVGAGI in the germline V gene (reference sequence). CDR3 length equals 12 residues. CDR3 sequence: CASSYSEYEQYF. The CDR3 coding sequence is TGTGCCAGCAGTTACTCCGAGTACGAGCAGTACTTC.

This clone showed up many times. The chain recombines TRBV4-1 with TRBJ2-2, with 8 bases lining up with TRBD2. The CDR3 contains 17 residues. Germline trimming cut 0 bases from V and 5 bases from J; bases unmatched to any gene: 8. Germline V gene lookup returns CDR1 MGHRA and CDR2 YSYEKL. In DNA form, the CDR3 reads TGCGCCAGCAGCCAAGACCCTTCTCGGGAGGGAACCGGGGAGCTGTTTTTT. It translates to CASSQDPSREGTGELFF.

This clone was observed a single time. The V call is TRBV7-3, the J call TRBJ1-5; 8 bases are shared with TRBD1. Germline loops: CDR1 SGHTA, CDR2 FQGTGA. The junction had 2 bases not matched to a gene; V was cut back by 5 bases and J by 5 bases. CDR3 length: 13 amino acids. The chain's CDR3 is CASSADRDQPQHF. The CDR3 nucleotides read TGTGCCAGCAGCGCGGACAGGGATCAGCCCCAGCATTTT.

The rearrangement uses TRBV7-2 and TRBJ2-5; possibly TRBD1 for D (5 bases). The V gene's germline CDR1 is SGHTA and CDR2 FQGNSA. The CDR3 runs 13 residues. V was shortened by 8 bases and J by 5 bases, with 15 bases between the two germline ends. This CDR3 is CASSPQGRETQYF. As DNA, the CDR3 is TGTGCCAGCTCCCCCCAGGGAAGGGAGACCCAGTACTTC.

The chain links TRBV4-3 to TRBJ1-2; D gene ambiguous. V was cut by 0 bases and J by 7 bases, with 15 bases left in between. The CDR3 runs 15 residues. Germline lookup yields CDR1 LGHNA and CDR2 YSLEER. The CDR3 DNA reads as TGCGCCAGCAGCCAAGATTCCTCGGGTTTCAGTGGCTACACCTTC. Amino acid sequence: CASSQDSSGFSGYTF.

The rearrangement uses TRBV27 and TRBJ1-2, with D maybe TRBD1 (6 bases). Trimming took 6 bases from V and 8 from J, leaving 13 bases between them. The CDR3 has 12 residues. CDR1 and CDR2 (germline): MNHEY, SMNVEV (reference sequence). CDR3 nucleotides: TGTGCCAGCAGGGGGGGGCGAGGAGGCTACACCTTC. It specifies CASRGGRGGYTF.

The chain links TRBV15 to TRBJ2-7; 7 bases map to TRBD1. The CDR3 length is 14 residues. The germline gives CDR1 LNHNV, CDR2 YYDKDF (reference sequence). Losses at the gene ends were 5 bases for V and 2 bases for J; bases not matched to a gene: 6. As DNA, the CDR3 is TGTGCCACCAGCCGAGGGACAGATCCCTACGAGCAGTACTTC. Amino acid sequence: CATSRGTDPYEQYF.

J is TRBJ1-5 and V is TRBV10-3; no definite D call. Germline-derived CDR1 and CDR2 are ENHRY and SYGVKD. The CDR3 has 15 amino acids. With 1 base removed from V and 2 bases from J, the gap between germline ends came to 9 bases. The CDR3 spells CAISEYDTGNQPQHF. Here the CDR3 DNA reads TGTGCCATCAGTGAGTACGATACGGGCAATCAGCCCCAGCATTTT.

V is TRBV18 and J is TRBJ2-7; TRBD2 might be the D (5 bases). Between the trimmed V and J ends, which lost 2 bases and 3 bases, there was a span of 11 bases. The CDR3 totals 14 residues. From germline, CDR1 is KGHSH and CDR2 LQKENI. CDR3 amino acids: CASSPGTAGYEQYF. CDR3 bases: TGTGCCAGCTCACCAGGCACCGCGGGCTACGAGCAGTACTTC.

The gene calls are TRBV6-1 and TRBJ2-7; TRBD1 aligns across 7 bases. The CDR3 sequence is 13 residues long. Trimming cost V 4 bases and J 6 bases; bases outside gene matches: 6. Germline assignment: CDR1 MNHNS and CDR2 SASEGT. The DNA for the CDR3 is TGTGCCAGCAGTGCGGGACAGAGGGGCGAGCAGTACTTC. Translated, it gives CASSAGQRGEQYF.

This clone was observed once. The rearrangement joins TRBV9 to TRBJ2-5; 10 nucleotides line up with TRBD2. Unmatched junction bases numbered 8, after V lost 4 bases and J lost 2 bases. Germline assignment: CDR1 SGDLS and CDR2 YYNGEE. CDR3 size: 16 residues. CDR3 amino acids: CASSQGSGRLQETQYF. The DNA of the CDR3 is TGTGCCAGCAGCCAGGGTAGCGGGAGGCTACAAGAGACCCAGTACTTC. Full variable domain (outside the CDR3, taken from reference TRBV9 and TRBJ2-5): DSGVTQTPKHLITATGQRVTLRCSPRSGDLSVYWYQQSLDQGLQFLIQYYNGEERAKGNILERFSAQQFPDLHSELNLSSLELGDSALYFCASSQGSGRLQETQYFGPGTRLLVL.

V usage is TRBV4-1 and J usage is TRBJ2-7, with no clear D. Between the trimmed V and J ends, which lost 2 bases and 6 bases, there was a span of 8 bases. CDR1 is MGHRA and CDR2 is YSYEKL in the germline V gene. The CDR3 has 12 residues. DNA of the CDR3: TGCGCCAGCAGCCAAAATTTCGGCGAGCAGTACTTC. It encodes CASSQNFGEQYF.

On this clone: Within the sample, other DNA sequences also encode this same CDR3. The V gene is TRBV19, the J gene TRBJ1-5; no reliable D call. Germline assignment: CDR1 LNHDA and CDR2 SQIVND (reference sequence). The CDR3 runs to 12 residues. V was trimmed by 4 bases and J by 6 bases, leaving 7 bases between them. CDR3 loop: CASSTSRQPQHF. The CDR3 nucleotides are TGTGCCAGTAGTACGAGTCGTCAGCCCCAGCATTTT.

This clone was seen once. The chain joins TRBV5-1 to TRBJ1-1; D not resolved. V was shortened by 0 bases and J by 12 bases, with 9 bases between the two germline ends. The length of the CDR3 is 11 residues. Germline-derived CDR1 and CDR2 are SGHRS and YFSETQ. The CDR3 sequence: CASSLGLDTFF. Here the CDR3 DNA reads TGCGCCAGCAGCTTGGGCCTCGACACTTTCTTT.

This clone was detected only once. J is TRBJ2-5 and V is TRBV30; 16 nucleotides align to TRBD2. The CDR3 consists of 18 residues. V trimming: 1 base; J trimming: 4 bases; junction bases outside the gene matches: 9. CDR1 is GTSNPN, CDR2 SVGIG, per germline (reference sequence). CDR3 sequence: CAWSDPGTSGGASETQYF. DNA for the CDR3: TGTGCCTGGAGTGACCCCGGGACTAGCGGGGGGGCGTCAGAGACCCAGTACTTC.

The gene calls are TRBV28 and TRBJ1-2, with D possibly TRBD1 on 5 matching bases. The CDR3 totals 14 residues. With 6 bases removed from V and 4 bases from J, the gap between germline ends came to 15 bases. CDR1 is MDHEN and CDR2 is SYDVKM in the germline V gene. The CDR3 loop reads CASRSTGGGYGYTF. The CDR3 DNA reads as TGTGCCAGCAGATCTACTGGGGGGGGCTATGGCTACACCTTC.

V gene TRBV5-1 combines with J gene TRBJ1-2; D gene ambiguous. V was trimmed by 2 bases and J by 5 bases, leaving 7 bases between them. Germline assignment: CDR1 SGHRS and CDR2 YFSETQ. The CDR3 spans 12 residues. The CDR3 nucleotides are TGCGCCAGCAGCTTAGAAATGTATGGCTACACCTTC. This encodes CASSLEMYGYTF.

The CDR3 is CASSLGSRSGGTEAFF. The CDR3 DNA follows: TGTGCCAGCAGCCTCGGAAGTCGGTCAGGGGGCACTGAAGCTTTCTTT. The chain links TRBV4-2 to TRBJ1-1; 7 bases are shared with TRBD1. Germline CDR1 reads LGHNA; CDR2 reads YNFKEQ. This CDR3 has 16 residues. V gave up 4 bases and J gave up 4 bases; unmatched junction bases: 12.

The gene calls are TRBV4-3 and TRBJ2-3, with TRBD2 matching 11 bases. The CDR3 contains 19 residues. V shed 3 bases, J shed 1 base, and the junction held 12 bases outside the gene matches. From germline, CDR1 is LGHNA and CDR2 YSLEER. In nucleotides, the CDR3 is TGCGCCAGCAGCCATCACCCCCGGCCGGGACTAGCGGGCACAGATACGCAGTATTTT. This encodes CASSHHPRPGLAGTDTQYF.